This T cell receptor beta chain was sequenced in a study of T cell responses to AZD1222 COVID-19 vaccine. Study-level findings and limits: Donor demographics were predominantly white British with a female majority; clonal diversity may be underestimated. Reportedly, close to half of spike-specific TCRs are directed against unmutated variant regions. Only 6 or 7 AZD1222 recipients tested seropositive at baseline.

As regards this clone: Its specificity is unknown.

The data were produced by immunoSEQ multiplex PCR, yet TCRdb's version contains in-frame clones alone and is incomplete. The sample has around 250,000 clones; about 92% are singletons. This CDR3 is 15 amino acids long. Germline V CDR1 and CDR2: ENHRY, SYGVKD. Trimming removed 6 bases from V and 0 bases from J; junction bases left unmatched: 3. The sequence derives from an adult in good health. This rearrangement joins TRBV10-3 to TRBJ1-3, with 9 nucleotides matching TRBD1. The sequenced sample was peripheral blood, obtained on day 0 of AZD1222 vaccination. The CDR3 bases are TGTGCCATCAGAGGGACAGGGAACTCTGGAAACACCATATATTTT. Protein product: CAIRGTGNSGNTIYF.